These 17 T cell receptor beta chains were all obtained from the same sample, sequenced in a study of blood T cell repertoires in COVID-19. Profiled with immunoSEQ multiplex PCR; TCRdb holds only in-frame clones, not every one. Of about 270,000 clones in the sample, about 88% were seen once. The sample was peripheral blood. All receptors derive from a man aged 55 to 70 who had recovered from COVID-19.

The gene calls are TRBV5-1 and TRBJ2-7; D remains unclear. Germline-derived CDR1 and CDR2 are SGHRS and YFSETQ. The ends were cut back, 0 bases at V and 2 bases at J, with 6 bases in the middle. The CDR3 has 13 amino acids. The CDR3 sequence: CASSLAITYEQYF. The CDR3, as DNA: TGCGCCAGCAGCTTGGCCATCACCTACGAGCAGTACTTC. Supplemented by reference TRBV5-1 and TRBJ2-7, the full variable domain reads KAGVTQTPRYLIKTRGQQVTLSCSPISGHRSVSWYQQTPGQGLQFLFEYFSETQRNKGNFPGRFSGRQFSNSRSEMNVSTLELGDSALYLCASSLAITYEQYFGPGTRLTVT.

The J gene is TRBJ2-1, the V gene TRBV7-2; D possibly corresponds to TRBD1 (5 bases). Germline-derived CDR1 and CDR2 are SGHTA and FQGNSA. The V end was cut by 5 bases, the J end by 0 bases, with 20 bases between. CDR3 size: 18 residues. Here the CDR3 DNA reads TGTGCCAGCAGCCCCCGGGCCAGGGAAATCCTCTCCTACAATGAGCAGTTCTTC. Its translation is CASSPRAREILSYNEQFF.

This chain connects TRBV14 to TRBJ2-3, with 8 nucleotides matching TRBD2. Trimming removed 4 bases from V and 0 bases from J; junction bases left unmatched: 9. The CDR3 has 17 residues. Germline V gene data show CDR1 as SGHDN and CDR2 as FVKESK. CDR3: CASSRSSGGVSTDTQYF. In DNA form, the CDR3 reads TGTGCCAGCAGCCGAAGCAGCGGGGGAGTTAGCACAGATACGCAGTATTTT.

The genes are TRBV12-1 and TRBJ1-1; TRBD1, as called in the table, went unchecked against the DNA. TRBV12-1 is a documented pseudogene. This CDR3 has 17 residues. CDR3 in DNA: TGTGCCAGCAGCTTTGCCCGGGACAGGGGGTCAGACACTGAAGCTTTCTTT. This gives the protein CASSFARDRGSDTEAFF.

The chain uses TRBV6-6 and TRBJ2-3, with 9 positions matching TRBD1. This CDR3 region has 15 residues. The junction had 3 bases not matched to a gene; V was cut back by 5 bases and J by 0 bases. CDR1 and CDR2 from the germline V gene are MNHNY and SVGAGI (reference sequence). CDR3 sequence reads: CASSLDRGSTDTQYF. CDR3 nucleotides: TGTGCCAGCAGTCTCGACAGGGGGAGCACAGATACGCAGTATTTT.

This rearrangement joins TRBV5-1 to TRBJ1-6; 9 nucleotides align to TRBD1. The CDR3 has 16 amino acids. The ends lost 4 bases at V and 13 bases at J; junction bases unmatched: 15. Germline V gene sequence: CDR1 SGHRS, CDR2 YFSETQ. CDR3 region: CASSPGGDRALQPLHF. The CDR3 DNA follows: TGCGCCAGCAGCCCGGGGGGGGACAGGGCGCTTCAGCCCCTCCACTTT.

The gene calls are TRBV19 and TRBJ1-4; D is uncertain. CDR1 LNHDA and CDR2 SQIVND come from the germline V gene (reference sequence). The length of the CDR3 is 14 residues. Trimming shortened V by 3 bases and J by 8 bases, and 13 bases separated the two germline ends. As DNA, the CDR3 is TGTGCCAGTAGTATTCTGGGGAGTGGAGAAAAACTGTTTTTT. It encodes CASSILGSGEKLFF.

This chain uses TRBV6-5 with TRBJ2-7; 8 positions agree with TRBD1. The germline V gene has CDR1 MNHEY and CDR2 SVGAGI. The CDR3 is 15 amino acids. The V gene end was trimmed by 6 bases and the J gene end by 2 bases; junction bases not matched to a gene: 9. This CDR3 reads CASSPGQGGTYEQYF. The CDR3 DNA sequence: TGTGCCAGCAGCCCCGGACAGGGTGGGACCTACGAGCAGTACTTC.

Concerning this clone itself: This specimen includes other DNA sequences encoding the same CDR3. J is TRBJ1-4 and V is TRBV18; 7 bases agree with TRBD1. Trimming cost V 1 base and J 8 bases; bases outside gene matches: 4. In germline, CDR1 is KGHSH, CDR2 LQKENI. The CDR3 runs 14 residues. Here the CDR3 DNA reads TGTGCCAGCTCACCACAGGGGGCAGGCGAAAAACTGTTTTTT. It encodes CASSPQGAGEKLFF.

CDR3 coding DNA: TGTGCCAGCAGCTTAGGGACTACGAACACCGGGGAGCTGTTTTTT. Translating it yields CASSLGTTNTGELFF. This chain uses TRBV7-2 with TRBJ2-2, with TRBD2 as a possible D gene (6 bases). The CDR3 consists of 15 residues. V was trimmed by 1 base and J by 0 bases, leaving 6 bases between them. In germline, CDR1 is SGHTA, CDR2 FQGNSA.

This clone has just a few counts. This rearrangement joins TRBV5-1 to TRBJ2-5; D remains ambiguous. The CDR3 spans 12 residues. CDR1 and CDR2 from the germline V gene are SGHRS and YFSETQ. V dropped 4 bases and J dropped 1 base, with 5 bases sitting between them. CDR3 in DNA: TGCGCCAGCAGCCTACTCCAAGAGACCCAGTACTTC. It yields the protein CASSLLQETQYF.

This chain uses TRBV4-2 with TRBJ2-7, with D possibly being TRBD1 (5 bases). Trimming took 3 bases from V and 0 from J, leaving 12 bases between them. Germline CDR1 and CDR2: LGHNA and YNFKEQ. The CDR3 length is 15 residues. The CDR3 nucleotides are TGTGCCAGCAGCCAGGGCAGGGCCATCTCCTACGAGCAGTACTTC. It codes for CASSQGRAISYEQYF.

The chain has TRBV11-2 and TRBJ1-2; 8 bases are a match to TRBD1. Trimming took 0 bases from V and 7 from J; bases not matched to a gene: 7. The CDR3 is 15 residues long. Per the germline V gene, CDR1 is SGHAT and CDR2 is FQNNGV. CDR3 loop: CASSLDPSGGIGYTF. The CDR3 DNA reads TGTGCCAGCAGCTTAGACCCCTCAGGGGGCATTGGCTACACCTTC.

The gene calls are TRBV24-1 and TRBJ2-5; D uncertain. CDR3 size: 13 residues. V was shortened by 1 base and J by 3 bases, with 5 bases between the two germline ends. In germline, CDR1 is KGHDR, CDR2 SFDVKD. This CDR3 reads CATSDFTEETQYF. The DNA for the CDR3 is TGTGCCACCAGTGATTTTACAGAAGAGACCCAGTACTTC.

The V and J genes are TRBV19 and TRBJ2-1; the match to TRBD2 covers 11 bases. This CDR3 is built from 19 residues. V was pared by 7 bases and J by 0 bases, with 14 bases of the junction left unmatched. The V gene's germline CDR1 is LNHDA and CDR2 SQIVND (reference sequence). CDR3 nucleotides: TGTGCCAGTACCAAGGGAGGTAGCGGGGGGGCCTCCTCCTACAATGAGCAGTTCTTC. This translates into CASTKGGSGGASSYNEQFF.

The chain links TRBV4-2 to TRBJ2-3; 7 positions match TRBD2. The CDR3 covers 19 residues. Trimming removed 1 base from V and 0 bases from J; junction bases left unmatched: 13. Germline CDR1 LGHNA, CDR2 YNFKEQ. The CDR3 loop is CASSQGGWGGATSTDTQYF. CDR3 sequence (DNA): TGTGCCAGCAGCCAAGGGGGATGGGGGGGTGCTACTAGCACAGATACGCAGTATTTT.

This chain joins TRBV2 and TRBJ1-5; TRBD1 is a possible D gene (5 bases). The V gene lost 3 bases and the J gene lost 4 bases, with 13 bases spanning the gap. This CDR3 region has 15 residues. The V gene's germline CDR1 is SNHLY and CDR2 FYNNEI. DNA of the CDR3: TGTGCCAGCAGTGACTCCCAGGGAGGGAATCAGCCCCAGCATTTT. Its translation: CASSDSQGGNQPQHF.